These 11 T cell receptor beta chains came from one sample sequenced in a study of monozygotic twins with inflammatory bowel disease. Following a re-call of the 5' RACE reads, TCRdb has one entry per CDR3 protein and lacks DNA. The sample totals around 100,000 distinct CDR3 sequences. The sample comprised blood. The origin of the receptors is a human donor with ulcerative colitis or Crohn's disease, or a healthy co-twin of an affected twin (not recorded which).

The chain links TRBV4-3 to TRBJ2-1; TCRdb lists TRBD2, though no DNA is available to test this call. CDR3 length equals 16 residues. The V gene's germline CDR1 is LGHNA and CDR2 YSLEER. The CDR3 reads CASSQSSGDTYNEQFF.

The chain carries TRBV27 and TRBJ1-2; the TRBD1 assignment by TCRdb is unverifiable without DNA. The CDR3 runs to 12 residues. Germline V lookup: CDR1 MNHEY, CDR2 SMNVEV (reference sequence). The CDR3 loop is CASSFRGYGYTF.

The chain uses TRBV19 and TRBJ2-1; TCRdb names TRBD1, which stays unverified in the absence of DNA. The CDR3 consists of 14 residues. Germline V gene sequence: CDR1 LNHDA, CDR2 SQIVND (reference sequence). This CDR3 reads CASSIDRGAFEQFF.

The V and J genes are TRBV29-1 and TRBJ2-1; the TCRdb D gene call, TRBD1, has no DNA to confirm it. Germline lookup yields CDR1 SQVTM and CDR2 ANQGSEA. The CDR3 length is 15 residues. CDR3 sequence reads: CSVPFGANRENEQFF.

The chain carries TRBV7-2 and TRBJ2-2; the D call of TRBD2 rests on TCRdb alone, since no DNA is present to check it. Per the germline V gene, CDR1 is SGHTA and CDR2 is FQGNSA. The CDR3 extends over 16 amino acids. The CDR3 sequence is CASSLGAGTNTAELFF.

The CDR3 sequence: CSAPDPGGTDTQYF. The genes are TRBV20-1 and TRBJ2-3; there is no DNA to check the TCRdb D call of TRBD1. The length of the CDR3 is 14 residues. Germline V CDR1 and CDR2: DFQATT, SNEGSKA (reference sequence).

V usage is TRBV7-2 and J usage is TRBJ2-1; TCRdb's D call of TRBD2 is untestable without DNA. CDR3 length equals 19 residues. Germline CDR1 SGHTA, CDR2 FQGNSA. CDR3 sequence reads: CASSYRGTSGGSSYNEQFF.

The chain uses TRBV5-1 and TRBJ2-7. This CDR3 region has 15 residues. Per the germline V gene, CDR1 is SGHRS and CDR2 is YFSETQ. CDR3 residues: CASSSLGISSYEQYF.

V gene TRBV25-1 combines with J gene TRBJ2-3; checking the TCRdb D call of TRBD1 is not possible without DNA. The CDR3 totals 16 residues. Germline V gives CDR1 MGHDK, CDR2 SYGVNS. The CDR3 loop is CASTKGGGGISDTQYF.

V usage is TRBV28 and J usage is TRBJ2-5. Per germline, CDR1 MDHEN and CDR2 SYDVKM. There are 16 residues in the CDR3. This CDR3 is CASSLAGFRNQETQYF. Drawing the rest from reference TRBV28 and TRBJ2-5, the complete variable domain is DVKVTQSSRYLVKRTGEKVFLECVQDMDHENMFWYRQDPGLGLRLIYFSYDVKMKEKGDIPEGYSVSREKKERFSLILESASTNQTSMYLCASSLAGFRNQETQYFGPGTRLLVL.

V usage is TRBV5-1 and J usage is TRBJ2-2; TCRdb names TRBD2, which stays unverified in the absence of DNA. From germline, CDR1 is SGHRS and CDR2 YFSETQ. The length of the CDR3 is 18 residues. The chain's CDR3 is CASSLVRGGTSGTGELFF. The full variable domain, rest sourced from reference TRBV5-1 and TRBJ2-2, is KAGVTQTPRYLIKTRGQQVTLSCSPISGHRSVSWYQQTPGQGLQFLFEYFSETQRNKGNFPGRFSGRQFSNSRSEMNVSTLELGDSALYLCASSLVRGGTSGTGELFFGEGSRLTVL.